This is a list of T cell receptor beta chains from one sample in a study of T cells after yellow fever vaccination. TCRdb re-called the 5' RACE reads with MiXCR, one entry per CDR3 protein. In the table there are 300,000 to 350,000 distinct CDR3 sequences, around 8.1% of which are singletons. The sample consisted of PBMCs, taken around 45 days after the first yellow fever vaccination. These receptors were collected from a man in his late teens or twenties who received the YFV17D yellow fever vaccine. CDR3s include the opening cysteine and the closing phenylalanine or tryptophan. Fields, in order: V gene, D gene, clone size, J gene, CDR3 DNA, CDR3 protein. The D gene is left open where the match is weak. The size entry is marked missing in some rows and otherwise reads once, few, many or a size class.

v_gene: TRBV20-1
d_gene: TRBD2
abundance: -
j_gene: TRBJ2-3
CDR3nt: TGCAGTGCCACAATAGCGGGGGTGGCAGATACGCAGTATTTT
CDR3aa: CSATIAGVADTQYF

v_gene: TRBV28
d_gene: -
abundance: -
j_gene: TRBJ2-1
CDR3nt: TGTGCCAGCAGTCAGTCCGGGACCCAGTTCTACAATGAGCAGTTCTTC
CDR3aa: CASSQSGTQFYNEQFF

v_gene: TRBV4-1
d_gene: TRBD1
abundance: few
j_gene: TRBJ1-2
CDR3nt: TGCGCCAGCAGCCAAGAAGGGGACAGAATAGGCGGCTACACCTTC
CDR3aa: CASSQEGDRIGGYTF

v_gene: TRBV5-4
d_gene: TRBD2
abundance: -
j_gene: TRBJ2-3
CDR3nt: TGTGCCAGCAGATTAGCGGGTTCTAGCACAGATACGCAGTATTTT
CDR3aa: CASRLAGSSTDTQYF

v_gene: TRBV24-1
d_gene: -
abundance: -
j_gene: TRBJ2-5
CDR3nt: TGTGCCACCAGTCTTGGGCCAGAGACCCAGTACTTC
CDR3aa: CATSLGPETQYF

v_gene: TRBV12-3/TRBV12-4
d_gene: -
abundance: -
j_gene: TRBJ2-5
CDR3nt: TGTGCCAGCAGATTAGGGCAGGGGGAGACCCAGTACTTC
CDR3aa: CASRLGQGETQYF

v_gene: TRBV7-2
d_gene: TRBD1
abundance: many
j_gene: TRBJ2-1
CDR3nt: TGTGCCAGCAGAGTTGGGGGGACAGGGGGGGATTACAATGAGCAGTTCTTC
CDR3aa: CASRVGGTGGDYNEQFF

v_gene: TRBV24-1
d_gene: TRBD1
abundance: -
j_gene: TRBJ2-2
CDR3nt: TGTGCCACCAGTGACTCCGGACAGGGGAGCACCGGGGAGCTGTTTTTT
CDR3aa: CATSDSGQGSTGELFF

v_gene: TRBV10-3
d_gene: TRBD1
abundance: few
j_gene: TRBJ1-5
CDR3nt: TGTGCCACCCGGACAGGACCGAATCAGCCCCAGCATTTT
CDR3aa: CATRTGPNQPQHF

v_gene: TRBV28
d_gene: TRBD1
abundance: few
j_gene: TRBJ1-2
CDR3nt: TGTGCCAGCAGTGCGGGACAGGGGAACTATGGCTACACCTTC
CDR3aa: CASSAGQGNYGYTF

v_gene: TRBV7-2
d_gene: -
abundance: few
j_gene: TRBJ2-2
CDR3nt: TGTGCCAGCAGCTTAGGCGCACCTAGTCTTAACACCGGGGAGCTGTTTTTT
CDR3aa: CASSLGAPSLNTGELFF

v_gene: TRBV7-8
d_gene: -
abundance: -
j_gene: TRBJ2-2
CDR3nt: TGTGCCAGCAGCCCAGAAAGGCGTGGGGAGCTGTTTTTT
CDR3aa: CASSPERRGELFF

v_gene: TRBV28
d_gene: -
abundance: few
j_gene: TRBJ1-1
CDR3nt: TGTGCCAGCAGTTCAAACATTAACACTGAAGCTTTCTTT
CDR3aa: CASSSNINTEAFF

v_gene: TRBV12-3/TRBV12-4
d_gene: TRBD1
abundance: few
j_gene: TRBJ2-1
CDR3nt: TGTGCCAGCAGGAGACAGGGAAATGAGCAGTTCTTC
CDR3aa: CASRRQGNEQFF

v_gene: TRBV27
d_gene: -
abundance: -
j_gene: TRBJ1-5
CDR3nt: TGTGCCAGCAGTTTCTCTACAGGGCCCCAGCATTTT
CDR3aa: CASSFSTGPQHF